These T cell receptor beta chains were read from a single sample in a study of blood T cell repertoires in COVID-19. Assay used: immunoSEQ multiplex PCR; TCRdb lists only in-frame clones, some missing. The sample has 200,000 or so clones; around four fifths are singletons. Sequencing was carried out using peripheral blood. The receptors were gathered from a man in his fifties or sixties with COVID-19, enrolled during active disease. Both conserved end residues are part of each CDR3. The order of the fields is CDR3 DNA, CDR3 protein, D gene, clone size, J gene, V gene. A D gene is named only where the DNA matches it firmly. Expanded clones get a size class; other rows say once, few or many, or leave the size out.

cdr3_nt: TGTGCCAGCAGTCTTGGGACAGGGGGGAATCAGCCCCAGCATTTT; cdr3_aa: CASSLGTGGNQPQHF; d_call: TRBD1; clone_size: .; j_call: TRBJ1-5; v_call: TRBV27
cdr3_nt: TGTGCCAGTAATGGGGACAGGGGACAGCCCCAGCATTTT; cdr3_aa: CASNGDRGQPQHF; d_call: TRBD1; clone_size: once; j_call: TRBJ1-5; v_call: TRBV19
cdr3_nt: TGTGCCAGCAGCGCTAAGAGGGGGAGGGAGGAGACCCAGTACTTC; cdr3_aa: CASSAKRGREETQYF; d_call: .; clone_size: once; j_call: TRBJ2-5; v_call: TRBV9
cdr3_nt: TGTGCCAGTAGTGACCCGGGACAGGGAATAGGGAACAATCAGCCCCAGCATTTT; cdr3_aa: CASSDPGQGIGNNQPQHF; d_call: TRBD1; clone_size: .; j_call: TRBJ1-5; v_call: TRBV19
cdr3_nt: TGCAGCGTTGCCGGGGGACAGGGAGGGGACGAGCAGTACTTC; cdr3_aa: CSVAGGQGGDEQYF; d_call: TRBD1; clone_size: .; j_call: TRBJ2-7; v_call: TRBV29-1
cdr3_nt: TGTGCCAGCAGTTTGACAGGGATGACTGAAGCTTTCTTT; cdr3_aa: CASSLTGMTEAFF; d_call: TRBD1; clone_size: .; j_call: TRBJ1-1; v_call: TRBV6-5
cdr3_nt: TGTGCCACCAGCAGCGGGTGGGTACGCCCGAACACTGAAGCTTTCTTT; cdr3_aa: CATSSGWVRPNTEAFF; d_call: .; clone_size: .; j_call: TRBJ1-1; v_call: TRBV15
cdr3_nt: TGTGCCAGTAGTATTAGTCCCCGGGACTACCAGTACTTC; cdr3_aa: CASSISPRDYQYF; d_call: TRBD2; clone_size: .; j_call: TRBJ2-5; v_call: TRBV19
cdr3_nt: TGCAGCGTTGCCGTAAGCCGGTCGCGTGAGCAGTACTTC; cdr3_aa: CSVAVSRSREQYF; d_call: .; clone_size: .; j_call: TRBJ2-7; v_call: TRBV29-1
cdr3_nt: TGTGCCAGCTCACCGGCAGGGACGCAGTATTTT; cdr3_aa: CASSPAGTQYF; d_call: .; clone_size: .; j_call: TRBJ2-3; v_call: TRBV18
cdr3_nt: TGTGCCAGCAGTCTGTATCCGGGATTGGCCGGGGAGCTGTTTTTT; cdr3_aa: CASSLYPGLAGELFF; d_call: .; clone_size: .; j_call: TRBJ2-2; v_call: TRBV7-7
cdr3_nt: TGCGCCAGCAGCTCGACCGGGACTAGCGGGAGGCGTCACAATTACAATGAGCAGTTCTTC; cdr3_aa: CASSSTGTSGRRHNYNEQFF; d_call: TRBD2; clone_size: .; j_call: TRBJ2-1; v_call: TRBV4-1
cdr3_nt: TGTGCCAGCAGCACCTCGACAGGGGTGAACACTGAAGCTTTCTTT; cdr3_aa: CASSTSTGVNTEAFF; d_call: TRBD1; clone_size: .; j_call: TRBJ1-1; v_call: TRBV7-3
cdr3_nt: TGTGCCAGCAGCCCGGGACAGGGGGCGAAGAACACTGAAGCTTTCTTT; cdr3_aa: CASSPGQGAKNTEAFF; d_call: TRBD1; clone_size: .; j_call: TRBJ1-1; v_call: TRBV7-8
cdr3_nt: TGTGCCAGCAGCCCAGGGACAGGGATCGGTGGCTACACCTTC; cdr3_aa: CASSPGTGIGGYTF; d_call: TRBD1; clone_size: .; j_call: TRBJ1-2; v_call: TRBV7-8
cdr3_nt: TGTGCCAGCAGCCAAGAGGGCCAACACGAGCAGTACTTC; cdr3_aa: CASSQEGQHEQYF; d_call: .; clone_size: .; j_call: TRBJ2-7; v_call: TRBV3-1/TRBV3-2
cdr3_nt: TGTGCCAGCAGCTTAGACCCAACAGGGCCCAACACTGAAGCTTTCTTT; cdr3_aa: CASSLDPTGPNTEAFF; d_call: .; clone_size: .; j_call: TRBJ1-1; v_call: TRBV7-9
cdr3_nt: TGTGCCAGCGCTCCTGGGGCTTGGGCTGAAGCTTTCTTT; cdr3_aa: CASAPGAWAEAFF; d_call: .; clone_size: .; j_call: TRBJ1-1; v_call: TRBV6-5
cdr3_nt: TGTGCCAGCAGCCCGCGGGCTGGAAACACCATATATTTT; cdr3_aa: CASSPRAGNTIYF; d_call: .; clone_size: .; j_call: TRBJ1-3; v_call: TRBV27
cdr3_nt: TGCGCCAGCAGCCGAGAATCCAGGGGGCAAAGCAATCAGCCCCAGCATTTT; cdr3_aa: CASSRESRGQSNQPQHF; d_call: TRBD1; clone_size: .; j_call: TRBJ1-5; v_call: TRBV4-1
cdr3_nt: TGTGCCAGTAGTATAAGTGGTAGCGAGGAAAAACTGTTTTTT; cdr3_aa: CASSISGSEEKLFF; d_call: .; clone_size: .; j_call: TRBJ1-4; v_call: TRBV19
cdr3_nt: TGTGCCAGCAGCCCTCCAGGGGAAGACTATGGCTACACCTTC; cdr3_aa: CASSPPGEDYGYTF; d_call: .; clone_size: .; j_call: TRBJ1-2; v_call: TRBV3-1/TRBV3-2
cdr3_nt: TGTGCCAGCAGAATTACTAGCGGGAGTTTTTACAATGAGCAGTTCTTC; cdr3_aa: CASRITSGSFYNEQFF; d_call: TRBD2; clone_size: .; j_call: TRBJ2-1; v_call: TRBV27
cdr3_nt: TGTGCCAGCAGCTTACGGCGCGGGTTCTCCTACGAGCAGTACTTC; cdr3_aa: CASSLRRGFSYEQYF; d_call: .; clone_size: .; j_call: TRBJ2-7; v_call: TRBV11-3
cdr3_nt: TGTGCCAGCAGCCAAGTCAGGGTTGCTAATGAAAAACTGTTTTTT; cdr3_aa: CASSQVRVANEKLFF; d_call: .; clone_size: .; j_call: TRBJ1-4; v_call: TRBV4-2
cdr3_nt: TGTGCCAGCAGGAGAGACACCGAAGAGACCCAGTACTTC; cdr3_aa: CASRRDTEETQYF; d_call: .; clone_size: .; j_call: TRBJ2-5; v_call: TRBV11-3
cdr3_nt: TGTGCCAGCTCACTCTCGGACAGGCAAAATGAAAAACTGTTTTTT; cdr3_aa: CASSLSDRQNEKLFF; d_call: TRBD1; clone_size: .; j_call: TRBJ1-4; v_call: TRBV18
cdr3_nt: TGTGCCAGCAGCGTTGACGGGACAGGGGTGGGGAACACTGAAGCTTTCTTT; cdr3_aa: CASSVDGTGVGNTEAFF; d_call: TRBD1; clone_size: .; j_call: TRBJ1-1; v_call: TRBV9
cdr3_nt: TGTGCCAGCAGCTTACAGATGTTTGTTGGCGGGACCACAGATACGCAGTATTTT; cdr3_aa: CASSLQMFVGGTTDTQYF; d_call: .; clone_size: .; j_call: TRBJ2-3; v_call: TRBV7-9
cdr3_nt: TGTGCCAGCTCACGAACGACAGGGGGCAATCAGCCCCAGCATTTT; cdr3_aa: CASSRTTGGNQPQHF; d_call: TRBD1; clone_size: .; j_call: TRBJ1-5; v_call: TRBV18
cdr3_nt: TGCGCCAGCAGCTTGGCGGGACAGGGTAACGAGCAGTACTTC; cdr3_aa: CASSLAGQGNEQYF; d_call: TRBD1; clone_size: once; j_call: TRBJ2-7; v_call: TRBV5-1
cdr3_nt: TGTGCCAGCTCACCGAAACAGGGTGGCACTGAAGCTTTCTTT; cdr3_aa: CASSPKQGGTEAFF; d_call: .; clone_size: .; j_call: TRBJ1-1; v_call: TRBV18
cdr3_nt: TGTGCCAGCAGTGAAGGACAGGGAATCTCCTACGAGCAGTACTTC; cdr3_aa: CASSEGQGISYEQYF; d_call: TRBD1; clone_size: .; j_call: TRBJ2-7; v_call: TRBV6-1
cdr3_nt: TGTGCCAGCAGCGCCGGACATCTTTTTGAAGCTTTCTTT; cdr3_aa: CASSAGHLFEAFF; d_call: .; clone_size: .; j_call: TRBJ1-1; v_call: TRBV5-8
cdr3_nt: TGTGCCACCCGGGACAGGGGGAATCAGCCCCAGCATTTT; cdr3_aa: CATRDRGNQPQHF; d_call: TRBD1; clone_size: .; j_call: TRBJ1-5; v_call: TRBV10-3
cdr3_nt: TGTGCCAGCAGCGCGGACAGTGGAAACACCATATATTTT; cdr3_aa: CASSADSGNTIYF; d_call: .; clone_size: .; j_call: TRBJ1-3; v_call: TRBV7-2
cdr3_nt: TGTGCCAGCAGTGCCGGGACAGGGGGAAGGGCTGGCTACACCTTC; cdr3_aa: CASSAGTGGRAGYTF; d_call: TRBD1; clone_size: .; j_call: TRBJ1-2; v_call: TRBV27
cdr3_nt: TGTGCCAGCAGCTTAGGACAGGGTAAAGAAGCTTTCTTT; cdr3_aa: CASSLGQGKEAFF; d_call: TRBD1; clone_size: .; j_call: TRBJ1-1; v_call: TRBV5-4
cdr3_nt: TGTGCCAGCAGCGCGCGACAGGGCAACAATTCACCCCTCCACTTT; cdr3_aa: CASSARQGNNSPLHF; d_call: TRBD1; clone_size: .; j_call: TRBJ1-6; v_call: TRBV7-2
cdr3_nt: TGTGCCAGCAGCTTCGACAGGGGTTACCTCGGCACTGAAGCTTTCTTT; cdr3_aa: CASSFDRGYLGTEAFF; d_call: TRBD1; clone_size: .; j_call: TRBJ1-1; v_call: TRBV7-9
cdr3_nt: TGCGCCAGCAGCTTTGACAGGGTAAATGGCTACACCTTC; cdr3_aa: CASSFDRVNGYTF; d_call: TRBD1; clone_size: .; j_call: TRBJ1-2; v_call: TRBV5-1
cdr3_nt: TGTGCCAGCAGCCATCTAGCAGGGGAAAGCTCCTATAATTCACCCCTCCACTTT; cdr3_aa: CASSHLAGESSYNSPLHF; d_call: .; clone_size: .; j_call: TRBJ1-6; v_call: TRBV13
cdr3_nt: TGCGCCAGCAGCTTGTCGGGGAGGAACACTGAAGCTTTCTTT; cdr3_aa: CASSLSGRNTEAFF; d_call: .; clone_size: few; j_call: TRBJ1-1; v_call: TRBV5-1
cdr3_nt: TGTGCCAGCAGCTTAGTGGGGACTAGCGGGAGGGCCAGGGGTGAGCAGTTCTTC; cdr3_aa: CASSLVGTSGRARGEQFF; d_call: TRBD2; clone_size: .; j_call: TRBJ2-1; v_call: TRBV7-8
cdr3_nt: TGTGCCAGTAGTATGAGTACGGGGGTATACGAGCAGTACTTC; cdr3_aa: CASSMSTGVYEQYF; d_call: .; clone_size: .; j_call: TRBJ2-7; v_call: TRBV19
cdr3_nt: TGTGCCTGGACAGGGGGTTACAATCAGCCCCAGCATTTT; cdr3_aa: CAWTGGYNQPQHF; d_call: TRBD1; clone_size: .; j_call: TRBJ1-5; v_call: TRBV30
cdr3_nt: TGTGCCAGCAGTTTCTCCCAGAACTATGGCTACACCTTC; cdr3_aa: CASSFSQNYGYTF; d_call: .; clone_size: .; j_call: TRBJ1-2; v_call: TRBV27
cdr3_nt: TGTGCCAGCAGCTATCGGGACAGGGGTCTTCAGCCCCAGCATTTT; cdr3_aa: CASSYRDRGLQPQHF; d_call: TRBD1; clone_size: .; j_call: TRBJ1-5; v_call: TRBV5-8
cdr3_nt: TGCGCCAGCAGTGAATCTCTCTCTAACTATGGCTACACCTTC; cdr3_aa: CASSESLSNYGYTF; d_call: .; clone_size: .; j_call: TRBJ1-2; v_call: TRBV10-1
cdr3_nt: TGCGCCAGCAGCCAAGATCAGCCAGGGTCGAACACCGGGGAGCTGTTTTTT; cdr3_aa: CASSQDQPGSNTGELFF; d_call: .; clone_size: .; j_call: TRBJ2-2; v_call: TRBV4-1
cdr3_nt: TGTGCCAGCAGTTCACAGGGGGGGTCTGGAAACACCATATATTTT; cdr3_aa: CASSSQGGSGNTIYF; d_call: TRBD1; clone_size: .; j_call: TRBJ1-3; v_call: TRBV28
cdr3_nt: TGTGCCACCAGTGACCGTACCGGGAGCCGAGAGCAGTTCTTC; cdr3_aa: CATSDRTGSREQFF; d_call: .; clone_size: once; j_call: TRBJ2-1; v_call: TRBV24-1
cdr3_nt: TGTGCCAGCAGCTTAGTTGTCCCCCAGTCGCCCTACGAGCAGTACTTC; cdr3_aa: CASSLVVPQSPYEQYF; d_call: .; clone_size: .; j_call: TRBJ2-7; v_call: TRBV7-6
cdr3_nt: TGTGCCAGCAGTTTAGCCTTACGGGGGGCGCACCGGTCGGGAAAACTGTTTTTT; cdr3_aa: CASSLALRGAHRSGKLFF; d_call: .; clone_size: .; j_call: TRBJ1-4; v_call: TRBV28
cdr3_nt: TGTGCCAGCTGCTTGGTCCGGGAAGGCTCCTCCTATAATTCACCCCTCCACTTT; cdr3_aa: CASCLVREGSSYNSPLHF; d_call: .; clone_size: few; j_call: TRBJ1-6; v_call: TRBV5-5
cdr3_nt: TGTGCCAGCACCCCGGGGTCACGGCCCGGGGCCTACGAGCAGTACTTC; cdr3_aa: CASTPGSRPGAYEQYF; d_call: .; clone_size: .; j_call: TRBJ2-7; v_call: TRBV5-8
cdr3_nt: TGTGCCAGCAGCAAAGAACCACAGGGGGCCCACTACGAGCAGTACTTC; cdr3_aa: CASSKEPQGAHYEQYF; d_call: .; clone_size: .; j_call: TRBJ2-7; v_call: TRBV21-1
cdr3_nt: TGTGCCAGCAGCCGGGACTGGTTTAACACCGGGGAGCTGTTTTTT; cdr3_aa: CASSRDWFNTGELFF; d_call: .; clone_size: few; j_call: TRBJ2-2; v_call: TRBV5-8
cdr3_nt: TGTGCCAGTAGTTTATGGGACAGTGGAGCTTTCTTT; cdr3_aa: CASSLWDSGAFF; d_call: TRBD1; clone_size: .; j_call: TRBJ1-1; v_call: TRBV19